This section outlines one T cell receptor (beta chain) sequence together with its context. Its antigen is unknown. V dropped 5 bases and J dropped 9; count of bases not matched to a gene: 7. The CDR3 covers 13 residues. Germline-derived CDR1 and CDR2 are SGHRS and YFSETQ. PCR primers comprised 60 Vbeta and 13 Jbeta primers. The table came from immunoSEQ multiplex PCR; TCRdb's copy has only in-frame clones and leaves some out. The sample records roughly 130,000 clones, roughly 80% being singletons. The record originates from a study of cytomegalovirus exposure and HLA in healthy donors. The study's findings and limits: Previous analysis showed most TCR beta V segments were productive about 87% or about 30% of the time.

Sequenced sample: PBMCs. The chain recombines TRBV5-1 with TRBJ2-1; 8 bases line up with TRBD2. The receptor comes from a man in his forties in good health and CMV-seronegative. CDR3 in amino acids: CASRKERGFEQFF. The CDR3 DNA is TGCGCCAGCAGGAAGGAGCGGGGGTTTGAGCAGTTCTTC. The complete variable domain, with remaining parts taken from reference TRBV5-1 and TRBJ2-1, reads KAGVTQTPRYLIKTRGQQVTLSCSPISGHRSVSWYQQTPGQGLQFLFEYFSETQRNKGNFPGRFSGRQFSNSRSEMNVSTLELGDSALYLCASRKERGFEQFFGPGTRLTVL.